Listed below are T cell receptor beta chains from one sample, sequenced in a study of cytomegalovirus exposure and HLA in healthy donors. Sequencing was performed with immunoSEQ multiplex PCR; in TCRdb, only in-frame clones are kept and a portion is missing. This table holds 150,000 to 180,000 clones, approximately 86% found once. Sequencing used PBMCs. The receptor set was obtained from a human donor in good health. Both conserved end residues are part of each CDR3. The D gene is left open where the match is weak. A row's size may be missing; if present it is once, few, many or a size class.

>.|TRBV19|.|TRBJ2-3
CASRNPTYRTDTQYF
TGTGCCAGTAGGAACCCAACCTACCGCACAGATACGCAGTATTTT
>.|TRBV6-5|.|TRBJ2-7
CASSYSTTVQSYEQYF
TGTGCCAGCAGTTACAGTACGACAGTTCAATCCTACGAGCAGTACTTC
>.|TRBV27|TRBD2|TRBJ2-3
CASSLWGTNTDTQYF
TGTGCCAGCAGTTTATGGGGGACTAACACAGATACGCAGTATTTT
>.|TRBV19|.|TRBJ2-7
CASTQTGVSYEQYF
TGTGCCAGTACCCAGACGGGGGTTTCATACGAGCAGTACTTC
>.|TRBV5-4|TRBD1|TRBJ1-5
CASSQGADQPQHF
TGTGCCAGCAGCCAGGGGGCGGATCAGCCCCAGCATTTT
>.|TRBV14|.|TRBJ2-7
CASSQVPGDSYEQYF
TGTGCCAGCAGCCAAGTACCAGGGGACTCCTACGAGCAGTACTTC
>.|TRBV2|TRBD1|TRBJ1-1
CASRYRGLNTEAFF
TGTGCCAGCAGGTACAGGGGGCTGAACACTGAAGCTTTCTTT
>.|TRBV4-1|TRBD2|TRBJ2-1
CASSQLGGGTPYNEQFF
TGCGCCAGCAGCCAACTGGGCGGGGGGACGCCCTACAATGAGCAGTTCTTC
>.|TRBV29-1|TRBD2|TRBJ2-7
CSVEVPSGLHLYEQYF
TGCAGCGTTGAAGTTCCGTCGGGACTACACCTCTACGAGCAGTACTTC
>.|TRBV6-5|TRBD1|TRBJ2-1
CASSYTGVGSYNEQFF
TGTGCCAGCAGTTATACAGGGGTGGGCTCCTACAATGAGCAGTTCTTC
>.|TRBV9|.|TRBJ2-1
CASSVEARVNEQFF
TGTGCCAGCAGCGTAGAGGCCAGGGTGAATGAGCAGTTCTTC
>.|TRBV6-6|TRBD1|TRBJ1-5
CASSWSTGDNQPQHF
TGTGCCAGCAGTTGGAGTACAGGGGACAATCAGCCCCAGCATTTT
>.|TRBV7-9|.|TRBJ1-3
CASSYKSQAYSGNTIYF
TGTGCCAGCAGCTATAAGTCACAGGCGTACTCTGGAAACACCATATATTTT
>.|TRBV9|.|TRBJ2-7
CASSPLGGYEQYF
TGTGCCAGCAGCCCTCTGGGGGGCTACGAGCAGTACTTC
>.|TRBV5-1|TRBD2|TRBJ2-1
CASSLMPSGDNEQFF
TGCGCCAGCAGCTTGATGCCTAGCGGGGACAATGAGCAGTTCTTC
>.|TRBV15|TRBD2|TRBJ2-5
CATSPGGIETQYF
TGTGCCACCAGCCCGGGGGGAATAGAGACCCAGTACTTC
>few|TRBV19|TRBD1|TRBJ1-5
CASSSVGQGTNQPQHF
TGTGCCAGTAGTAGCGTCGGACAGGGGACTAATCAGCCCCAGCATTTT
>.|TRBV12-5|TRBD1|TRBJ1-2
CASGLALKQGGGYGYTF
TGTGCTAGTGGTTTGGCCCTAAAACAGGGGGGTGGCTATGGCTACACCTTC
>.|TRBV29-1|TRBD1|TRBJ1-2
CSVSIDRAVGGYTF
TGCAGCGTTTCCATTGACAGGGCGGTGGGTGGCTACACCTTC
>.|TRBV11-2|TRBD1|TRBJ2-7
CASSALRSTGVPYEQYF
TGTGCCAGCAGCGCGCTCCGCTCAACAGGGGTACCCTACGAGCAGTACTTC
>.|TRBV27|.|TRBJ2-2
CASSSFRVSAGELFF
TGTGCCAGCAGTTCCTTCAGGGTATCGGCCGGGGAGCTGTTTTTT
>once|TRBV9|TRBD1|TRBJ1-1
CASSPHPGQMNTEAFF
TGTGCCAGCAGCCCCCATCCGGGACAGATGAACACTGAAGCTTTCTTT
>.|TRBV30|TRBD2|TRBJ2-1
CAWSGGGLAGYNEQFF
TGTGCCTGGAGTGGGGGGGGACTAGCGGGATACAATGAGCAGTTCTTC
>.|TRBV19|TRBD1|TRBJ2-7
CASSMTGTGAYEQYF
TGTGCCAGTAGTATGACCGGGACAGGTGCATACGAGCAGTACTTC
>.|TRBV5-1|TRBD2|TRBJ2-2
CASTQGLAGGTGELFF
TGCGCCAGCACCCAGGGACTAGCGGGAGGGACCGGGGAGCTGTTTTTT
>.|TRBV7-7|TRBD2|TRBJ2-1
CASSSGTSGPYNEQFF
TGTGCTAGCAGCTCGGGGACTAGCGGCCCCTACAATGAGCAGTTCTTC
>.|TRBV6-1|TRBD1|TRBJ2-2
CATGGTGETGELFF
TGTGCCACCGGCGGGACAGGGGAGACCGGGGAGCTGTTTTTT
>.|TRBV7-2|TRBD1|TRBJ2-7
CASSARQGKSESEQYF
TGTGCCAGCAGCGCTCGACAGGGCAAATCGGAAAGCGAGCAGTACTTC
>.|TRBV6-6|TRBD1|TRBJ2-7
CASSYLGQPYEQYF
TGTGCCAGCAGTTACTTGGGACAGCCTTACGAGCAGTACTTC
>.|TRBV30|.|TRBJ1-2
CAWSVDSIYYGYTF
TGTGCCTGGAGTGTCGACAGCATATACTATGGCTACACCTTC
>once|TRBV6-1|.|TRBJ2-7
CASRPPRDINYEQYF
TGTGCCAGCAGGCCCCCCCGGGACATCAACTACGAGCAGTACTTC
>.|TRBV29-1|TRBD2|TRBJ2-1
CSVVGLAGVRNEQFF
TGCAGCGTTGTAGGGCTAGCGGGAGTCCGGAATGAGCAGTTCTTC
>.|TRBV5-1|TRBD2|TRBJ2-1
CASSRTGGSGLAGTYNEQFF
TGCGCCAGCAGCCGGACGGGGGGGTCGGGACTAGCGGGAACCTACAATGAGCAGTTCTTC
>.|TRBV10-3|TRBD1|TRBJ1-2
CAIRRQGRDYGYTF
TGTGCCATCAGAAGACAGGGAAGGGACTATGGCTACACCTTC
>.|TRBV5-6|TRBD2|TRBJ2-1
CASSTFSGRKHNEQFF
TGTGCCAGCAGCACATTTAGCGGGAGGAAACATAATGAGCAGTTCTTC
>.|TRBV6-4|.|TRBJ2-4
CASRTYRDIRAKNIQYF
TGTGCCAGCAGGACTTACCGGGACATACGAGCCAAAAACATTCAGTACTTC
>.|TRBV2|.|TRBJ1-5
CASSRWTDSSNQPQHF
TGTGCCAGCAGTCGATGGACGGACTCTAGCAATCAGCCCCAGCATTTT
>.|TRBV9|TRBD1|TRBJ1-2
CASSTTGFDGYTF
TGTGCCAGCAGCACGACAGGGTTCGATGGCTACACCTTC
>.|TRBV5-4|.|TRBJ2-5
CASSLTWGSQETQYF
TGTGCCAGCAGCTTGACCTGGGGCAGTCAAGAGACCCAGTACTTC
>.|TRBV7-2|.|TRBJ2-2
CASSLAGQGNTGELFF
TGTGCCAGCAGCTTAGCCGGTCAGGGGAACACCGGGGAGCTGTTTTTT
>.|TRBV19|.|TRBJ1-1
CASSIKSRNTEAFF
TGTGCCAGTAGTATAAAGTCTAGGAACACTGAAGCTTTCTTT
>.|TRBV18|.|TRBJ2-3
CASSPILGGSTDTQYF
TGTGCCAGCTCCCCGATCCTAGGGGGTAGCACAGATACGCAGTATTTT
>.|TRBV19|TRBD2|TRBJ2-5
CASSPSGGAQETQYF
TGTGCCAGTAGTCCTAGCGGGGGGGCCCAAGAGACCCAGTACTTC
>.|TRBV13|.|TRBJ2-5
CASSLMLEKTQYF
TGTGCCAGCAGCTTAATGTTAGAAAAGACCCAGTACTTC
>few|TRBV7-2|.|TRBJ1-5
CASSFVARDQPQHF
TGTGCCAGCAGCTTCGTAGCACGGGATCAGCCCCAGCATTTT
>.|TRBV5-1|TRBD1|TRBJ2-7
CASRQGTGLYEQYF
TGCGCCAGCCGCCAAGGGACAGGGCTATACGAGCAGTACTTC
>.|TRBV11-2|TRBD1|TRBJ1-5
CASSPSTGGHQPQHF
TGTGCCAGCAGCCCCTCAACAGGGGGTCATCAGCCCCAGCATTTT